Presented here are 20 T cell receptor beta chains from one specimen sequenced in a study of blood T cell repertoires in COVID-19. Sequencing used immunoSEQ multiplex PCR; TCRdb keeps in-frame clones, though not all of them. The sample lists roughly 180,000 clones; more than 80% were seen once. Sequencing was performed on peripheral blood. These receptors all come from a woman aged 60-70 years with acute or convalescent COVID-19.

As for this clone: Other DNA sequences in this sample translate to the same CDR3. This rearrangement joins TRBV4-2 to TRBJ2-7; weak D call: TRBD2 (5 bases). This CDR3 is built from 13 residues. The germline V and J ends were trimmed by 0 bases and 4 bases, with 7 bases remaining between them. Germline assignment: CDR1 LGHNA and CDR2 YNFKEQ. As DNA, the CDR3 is TGTGCCAGCAGCCAAGATTCGGGGTACGAGCAGTACTTC. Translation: CASSQDSGYEQYF.

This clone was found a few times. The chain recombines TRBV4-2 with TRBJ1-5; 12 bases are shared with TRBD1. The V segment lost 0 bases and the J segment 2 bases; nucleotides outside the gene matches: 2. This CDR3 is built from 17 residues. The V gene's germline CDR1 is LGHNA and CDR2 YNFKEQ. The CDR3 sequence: CASSQEGQGAGNQPQHF. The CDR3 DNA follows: TGTGCCAGCAGCCAAGAGGGACAGGGGGCCGGCAATCAGCCCCAGCATTTT.

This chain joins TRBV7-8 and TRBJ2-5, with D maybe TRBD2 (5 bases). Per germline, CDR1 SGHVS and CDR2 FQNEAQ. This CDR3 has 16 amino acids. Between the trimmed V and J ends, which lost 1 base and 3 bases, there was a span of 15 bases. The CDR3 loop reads CASSLGARPEEETQYF. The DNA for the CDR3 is TGTGCCAGCAGCTTAGGAGCGAGACCGGAGGAAGAGACCCAGTACTTC.

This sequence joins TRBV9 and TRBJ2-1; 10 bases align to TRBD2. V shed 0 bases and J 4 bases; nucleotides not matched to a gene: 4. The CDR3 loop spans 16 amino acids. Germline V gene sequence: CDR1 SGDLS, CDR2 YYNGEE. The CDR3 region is CASSVVGLAEYNEQFF. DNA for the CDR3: TGTGCCAGCAGCGTAGTTGGACTAGCGGAATACAATGAGCAGTTCTTC.

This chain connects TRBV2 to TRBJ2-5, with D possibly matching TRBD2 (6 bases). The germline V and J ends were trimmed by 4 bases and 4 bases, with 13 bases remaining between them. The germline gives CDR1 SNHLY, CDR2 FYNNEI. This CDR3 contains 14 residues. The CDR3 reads CASSALLRGETQYF. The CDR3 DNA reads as TGTGCCAGCAGTGCCCTGTTGCGGGGAGAGACCCAGTACTTC.

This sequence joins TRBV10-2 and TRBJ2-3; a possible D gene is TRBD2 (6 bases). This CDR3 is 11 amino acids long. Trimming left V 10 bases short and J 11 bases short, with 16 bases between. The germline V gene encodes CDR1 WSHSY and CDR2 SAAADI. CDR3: CATAEGGVQYF. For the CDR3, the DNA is TGCGCCACGGCCGAGGGAGGTGTGCAGTATTTT.

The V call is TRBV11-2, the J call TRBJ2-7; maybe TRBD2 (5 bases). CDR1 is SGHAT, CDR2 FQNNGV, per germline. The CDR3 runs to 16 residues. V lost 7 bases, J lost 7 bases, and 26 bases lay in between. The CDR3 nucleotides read TGTGCCAGCACCCTTCCCGCTAGCAGGACGACTGGAGAGCAGTACTTC. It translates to CASTLPASRTTGEQYF.

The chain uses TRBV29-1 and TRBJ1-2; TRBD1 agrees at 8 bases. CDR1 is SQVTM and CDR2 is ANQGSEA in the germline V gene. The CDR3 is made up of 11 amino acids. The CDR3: CSTSGGHGYTF. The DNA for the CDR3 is TGCAGTACCTCAGGGGGCCATGGCTACACCTTC.

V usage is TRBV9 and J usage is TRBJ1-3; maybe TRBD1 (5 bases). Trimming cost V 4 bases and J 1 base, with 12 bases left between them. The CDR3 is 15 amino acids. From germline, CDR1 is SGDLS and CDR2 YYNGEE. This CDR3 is CASSQTQGSGNTIYF. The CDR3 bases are TGTGCCAGCAGCCAGACCCAGGGTTCTGGAAACACCATATATTTT.

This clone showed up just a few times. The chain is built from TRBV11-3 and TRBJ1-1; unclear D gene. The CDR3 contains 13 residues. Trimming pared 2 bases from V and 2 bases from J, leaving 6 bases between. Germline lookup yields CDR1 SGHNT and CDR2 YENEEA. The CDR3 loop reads CASSLQKNTEAFF. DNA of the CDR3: TGTGCCAGCAGCTTACAAAAAAACACTGAAGCTTTCTTT. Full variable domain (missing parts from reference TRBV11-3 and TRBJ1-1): EAGVVQSPRYKIIEKKQPVAFWCNPISGHNTLYWYLQNLGQGPELLIRYENEEAVDDSQLPKDRFSAERLKGVDSTLKIQPAELGDSAVYLCASSLQKNTEAFFGQGTRLTVV.

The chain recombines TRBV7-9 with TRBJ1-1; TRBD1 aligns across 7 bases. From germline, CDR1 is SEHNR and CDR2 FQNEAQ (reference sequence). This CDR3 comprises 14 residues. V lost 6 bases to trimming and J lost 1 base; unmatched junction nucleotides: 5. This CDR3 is CASRTRTGNTEAFF. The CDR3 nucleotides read TGTGCCAGCAGGACCAGGACAGGGAACACTGAAGCTTTCTTT.

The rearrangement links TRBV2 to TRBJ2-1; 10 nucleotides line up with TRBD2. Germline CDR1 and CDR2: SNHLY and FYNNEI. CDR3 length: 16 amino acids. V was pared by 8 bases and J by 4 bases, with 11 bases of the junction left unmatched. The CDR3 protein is CASGKREGLNYNEQFF. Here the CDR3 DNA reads TGTGCCAGCGGGAAGCGGGAGGGCCTGAATTACAATGAGCAGTTCTTC. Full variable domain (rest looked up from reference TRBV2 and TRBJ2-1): EPEVTQTPSHQVTQMGQEVILRCVPISNHLYFYWYRQILGQKVEFLVSFYNNEISEKSEIFDDQFSVERPDGSNFTLKIRSTKLEDSAMYFCASGKREGLNYNEQFFGPGTRLTVL.

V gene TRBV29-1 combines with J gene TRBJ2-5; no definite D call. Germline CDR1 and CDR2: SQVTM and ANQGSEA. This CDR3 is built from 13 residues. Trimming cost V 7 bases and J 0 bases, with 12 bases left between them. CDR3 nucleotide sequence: TGCAGCGCTTACCCCGAGGACCAAGAGACCCAGTACTTC. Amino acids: CSAYPEDQETQYF.

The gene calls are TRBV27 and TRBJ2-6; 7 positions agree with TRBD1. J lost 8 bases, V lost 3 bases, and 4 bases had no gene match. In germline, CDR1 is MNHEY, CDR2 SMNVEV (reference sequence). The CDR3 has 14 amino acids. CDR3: CASSFQGETNVLTF. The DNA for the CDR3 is TGTGCCAGCAGTTTCCAGGGGGAAACCAACGTCCTGACTTTC.

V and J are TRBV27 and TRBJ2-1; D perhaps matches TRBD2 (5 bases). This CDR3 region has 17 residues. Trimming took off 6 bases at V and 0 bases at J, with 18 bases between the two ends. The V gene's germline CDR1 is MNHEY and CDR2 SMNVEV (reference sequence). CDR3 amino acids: CASSLFSVGSSYNEQFF. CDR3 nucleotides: TGTGCCAGCAGCCTATTTTCAGTGGGGAGCTCCTACAATGAGCAGTTCTTC.

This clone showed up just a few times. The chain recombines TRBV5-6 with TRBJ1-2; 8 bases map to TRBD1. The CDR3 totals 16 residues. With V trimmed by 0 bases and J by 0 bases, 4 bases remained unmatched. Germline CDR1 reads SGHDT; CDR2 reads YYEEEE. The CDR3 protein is CASSLESTGANYGYTF. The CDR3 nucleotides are TGTGCCAGCAGCTTGGAATCGACAGGGGCTAACTATGGCTACACCTTC.

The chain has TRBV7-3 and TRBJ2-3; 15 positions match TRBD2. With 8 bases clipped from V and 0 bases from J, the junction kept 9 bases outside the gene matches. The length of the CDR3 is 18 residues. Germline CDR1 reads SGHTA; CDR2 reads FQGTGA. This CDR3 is CASAGTSGRIQSTDTQYF. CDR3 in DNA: TGTGCCAGCGCCGGGACTAGCGGGAGGATTCAAAGCACAGATACGCAGTATTTT.

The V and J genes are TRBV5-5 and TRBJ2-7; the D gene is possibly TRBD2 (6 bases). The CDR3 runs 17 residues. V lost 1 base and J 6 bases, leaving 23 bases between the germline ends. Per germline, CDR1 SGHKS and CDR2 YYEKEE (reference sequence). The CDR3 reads CASSLWHGGILPGEQYF. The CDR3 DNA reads TGTGCCAGCAGCTTGTGGCATGGGGGGATTCTGCCAGGCGAGCAGTACTTC.

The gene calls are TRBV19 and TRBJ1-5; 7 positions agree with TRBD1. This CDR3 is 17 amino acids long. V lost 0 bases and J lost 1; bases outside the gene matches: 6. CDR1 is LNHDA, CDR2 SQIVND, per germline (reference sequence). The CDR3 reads CASSIDGQVNSNQPQHF. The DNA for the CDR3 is TGTGCCAGTAGTATAGATGGACAGGTGAACAGCAATCAGCCCCAGCATTTT. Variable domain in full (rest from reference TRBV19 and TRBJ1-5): DGGITQSPKYLFRKEGQNVTLSCEQNLNHDAMYWYRQDPGQGLRLIYYSQIVNDFQKGDIAEGYSVSREKKESFPLTVTSAQKNPTAFYLCASSIDGQVNSNQPQHFGDGTRLSIL.

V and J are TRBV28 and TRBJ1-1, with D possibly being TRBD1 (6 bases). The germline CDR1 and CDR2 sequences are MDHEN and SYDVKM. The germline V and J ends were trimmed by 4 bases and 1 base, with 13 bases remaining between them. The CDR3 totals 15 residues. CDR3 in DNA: TGTGCCAGCAGTTCCAGGGGTAGGGGGAACACTGAAGCTTTCTTT. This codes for CASSSRGRGNTEAFF.